These 19 T cell receptor beta chains came from one sample sequenced in a study of breast tumors, draining lymph nodes, adjacent tissues. Using its own MiXCR run on the multiplex PCR reads, TCRdb lists one record per CDR3 protein. The sample includes tens of thousands of distinct CDR3 sequences, roughly 28% of them seen just once. Samples came from axillary lymph nodes draining the breast cancer. The specimen was axillary lymph node tissue. The origin of the receptors is a female donor with breast cancer. Some clones in this sample may be carry-over from other donors' samples.

The V gene is TRBV20-1, the J gene TRBJ2-2; 9 bases fit TRBD2. The junction had 3 bases not matched to a gene; V was cut back by 1 base and J by 0 bases. Germline assignment: CDR1 DFQATT and CDR2 SNEGSKA (reference sequence). The CDR3 loop spans 16 amino acids. The CDR3 DNA is TGCAGTGCTAGAGTAGCGGGAGCCCCGAACACCGGGGAGCTGTTTTTT. It is translated as CSARVAGAPNTGELFF.

The chain is built from TRBV10-2 and TRBJ2-7; 8 nucleotides line up with TRBD1. The CDR3 runs 15 residues. Trimming took 6 bases from V and 3 from J; bases not matched to a gene: 10. From germline, CDR1 is WSHSY and CDR2 SAAADI. The CDR3: CASSHPGQAIYEQYF. The CDR3 nucleotides read TGCGCCAGCAGCCATCCGGGACAGGCGATCTACGAGCAGTACTTC.

This clonotype was observed many times. The rearrangement uses TRBV20-1 and TRBJ1-5, with no clear D. The CDR3 is 13 amino acids. V was clipped by 2 bases and J by 7 bases, with 12 bases between them. Per the germline V gene, CDR1 is DFQATT and CDR2 is SNEGSKA (reference sequence). CDR3: CSARLGFTQPQHF. The DNA for the CDR3 is TGCAGTGCTAGATTAGGGTTCACCCAGCCCCAGCATTTT.

This clonotype has ten or more counts. The chain uses TRBV7-8 and TRBJ2-7, with 9 nucleotides matching TRBD2. From germline, CDR1 is SGHVS and CDR2 FQNEAQ. The CDR3 is made up of 16 amino acids. V gave up 0 bases and J gave up 3 bases; unmatched junction bases: 6. CDR3 nucleotide sequence: TGTGCCAGCAGCTTAGCCGGGACTAGCAGTTTCTACGAGCAGTACTTC. The encoded protein is CASSLAGTSSFYEQYF.

A remark on this clonotype: The junction departs from germline at one end; a sequencing error may be responsible. The chain is built from TRBV7-9 and TRBJ1-3; D gene ambiguous. The CDR3 has 16 residues. Germline V lookup: CDR1 SEHNR, CDR2 FQNEAQ (reference sequence). The CDR3 bases are TGTGCCAGCACGAATAACGGACTTATCTCTGGAGACACCCTATATTTT. Its protein product is CASTNNGLISGDTLYF.

The chain links TRBV12-5 to TRBJ1-1; D may be TRBD1 (5 bases). The V gene's germline CDR1 is LGHNT and CDR2 FRNRAP. The CDR3 consists of 14 residues. The V end lost 9 bases, the J end lost 5 bases, and 19 bases lay between the germline ends. CDR3 coding DNA: TGTGCTAGCATCAATTCGGGGCGACGGACTGAAGCTTTCTTT. This gives the protein CASINSGRRTEAFF.

This clonotype was detected only a few times. This chain connects TRBV2 to TRBJ1-1; unclear D gene. CDR1 SNHLY and CDR2 FYNNEI come from the germline V gene. The CDR3 runs to 14 residues. The ends were cut back, 7 bases at V and 4 bases at J, with 16 bases in the middle. This CDR3 reads CASTPALRSTEAFF. The CDR3 DNA is TGTGCCAGCACACCGGCTCTAAGGTCCACTGAAGCTTTCTTT.

About this clonotype: The conserved phenylalanine or tryptophan is not found at the CDR3 terminus, so this likely reflects a read error. The CDR3 coding sequence is TGTGCCAGCAGCCCACCCGGGCGACTCAGTGAGCAGTTCTCC. Its protein is CASSPPGRLSEQFS. This chain connects TRBV7-3 to TRBJ2-1; D gene uncertain. This CDR3 comprises 14 residues. The V gene's germline CDR1 is SGHTA and CDR2 FQGTGA. Trimming cost V 5 bases and J 9 bases, with 17 bases left between them.

At least ten counts were recorded for this clonotype. This sequence joins TRBV20-1 and TRBJ2-1, with 9 bases that match TRBD1. Germline CDR1 reads DFQATT; CDR2 reads SNEGSKA (reference sequence). This CDR3 is 14 amino acids long. J gave up 10 bases and V 5 bases, and 12 bases lay outside the gene matches. This chain's CDR3 is CSADLGTGGREQFF. The CDR3 nucleotides are TGCAGTGCTGATCTAGGTACAGGGGGCAGGGAGCAGTTCTTC.

V and J are TRBV6-2 or TRBV6-3 and TRBJ2-1; D may match TRBD1 or TRBD2 (5 bases each). Trimming cost V 6 bases and J 1 base, with 16 bases left between them. The CDR3 totals 16 residues. Germline lookup yields CDR1 MNHEY and CDR2 SVGEGT. CDR3 bases: TGTGCCAGCAGCCCCTCCGGGACGGATTCCTACAATGAGCAGTTCTTC. Amino acid sequence: CASSPSGTDSYNEQFF.

This clonotype occurred many times. This chain connects TRBV6-2 or TRBV6-3 to TRBJ2-7; the match to TRBD1 covers 7 bases. V trimming: 2 bases; J trimming: 4 bases; junction bases outside the gene matches: 11. Germline lookup yields CDR1 MNHEY and CDR2 SVGEGT. The CDR3 is 16 residues long. In DNA, the CDR3 is TGTGCCAGCAGTTACGGTACCGGGACAGTGGTTTACGAGCAGTACTTC. Translation: CASSYGTGTVVYEQYF.

As concerns this clonotype: A clone one base away is much larger, so this may be a read error. V and J are TRBV28 and TRBJ2-7; 8 bases are shared with TRBD2. This CDR3 contains 15 residues. CDR1 and CDR2 (germline): MDHEN, SYDVKM. The CDR3 nucleotides read TGTGCCAGCGGTTTAAGGGGCAGCGGGAGTTACGAGCAGTACTTC. Its translation is CASGLRGSGSYEQYF. The whole variable domain, filled in from reference TRBV28 and TRBJ2-7, reads DVKVTQSSRYLVKRTGEKVFLECVQDMDHENMFWYRQDPGLGLRLIYFSYDVKMKEKGDIPEGYSVSREKKERFSLILESASTNQTSMYLCASGLRGSGSYEQYFGPGTRLTVT.

To note about this clonotype: Its ends do not fully match the called genes, so a read error is possible. This rearrangement joins TRBV4-1 to TRBJ1-1; 8 bases map to TRBD1. The CDR3 length is 14 residues. Per germline, CDR1 MGHRA and CDR2 YSYEKL. The CDR3 spells CASSRKTGDTGAFF. In DNA form, the CDR3 reads TGCGCCAGCAGCAGAAAGACAGGGGACACTGGAGCTTTCTTT.

V is TRBV6-5 and J is TRBJ1-6, with a tentative D call TRBD1 (6 bases). The CDR3 contains 15 residues. Trimming removed 6 bases from V and 13 bases from J, with 22 bases in between. Germline V gene sequence: CDR1 MNHEY, CDR2 SVGAGI. CDR3 nucleotides: TGTGCCAGCAGCCACGACAGGTCGGGGGTTTTCCCCCTCCACTTT. This codes for CASSHDRSGVFPLHF.

Concerning this clonotype itself: It is likely a read error, because the conserved phenylalanine at the end of the CDR3 is missing. The chain carries TRBV19 and TRBJ2-1; TRBD2 is a possible D gene (6 bases). Germline assignment: CDR1 LNHDA and CDR2 SQIVND (reference sequence). This CDR3 contains 15 residues. The CDR3 DNA reads as TGTGCCAGTAGCCGCAAGGCAGGGACTTACAACGAGCAGTTCTTA. Protein product: CASSRKAGTYNEQFL.

In this sample, this clonotype turned up a few times. The V call is TRBV29-1, the J call TRBJ2-2; possibly TRBD1 for D (6 bases). Germline lookup yields CDR1 SQVTM and CDR2 ANQGSEA. This CDR3 contains 18 residues. V lost 4 bases to trimming and J lost 1 base, with 22 bases between them. This CDR3 is CSVVPYLTGWRNTGELFF. DNA of the CDR3: TGCAGCGTTGTTCCGTATTTAACAGGGTGGAGGAACACCGGGGAGCTGTTTTTT.

On this clonotype: The junction and the germline gene differ at one end; a read error may be behind it. The chain uses TRBV15 and TRBJ2-1; TRBD2 matches 8 bases. The CDR3 extends over 16 amino acids. From germline, CDR1 is LNHNV and CDR2 YYDKDF (reference sequence). CDR3 amino acids: CATSISGGSSYNEQSF. CDR3 coding DNA: TGTGCCACCAGCATATCGGGAGGGAGCTCCTACAATGAGCAGTCCTTC.

Many counts were recorded for this clonotype. The V call is TRBV29-1, the J call TRBJ2-2, with 7 nucleotides matching TRBD2. CDR3 length: 18 residues. Germline V gives CDR1 SQVTM, CDR2 ANQGSEA. J lost 4 bases, V lost 3 bases, and 17 bases had no gene match. The CDR3 bases are TGCAGCGTTGAGTCGGGGGTTGGCGGGAGTTCATCCACCGGGGAGCTGTTTTTT. Its protein product is CSVESGVGGSSSTGELFF.

This clonotype was found many times. The rearrangement joins TRBV20-1 to TRBJ2-3, with 8 bases aligning to TRBD2. The CDR3 is 15 residues long. The V segment lost 6 bases and the J segment 1 base; nucleotides outside the gene matches: 9. Germline loops: CDR1 DFQATT, CDR2 SNEGSKA (reference sequence). CDR3 DNA sequence: TGCAGTGCCGCCTCCACTAGCGGACGCACAGATACGCAGTATTTT. This codes for CSAASTSGRTDTQYF.